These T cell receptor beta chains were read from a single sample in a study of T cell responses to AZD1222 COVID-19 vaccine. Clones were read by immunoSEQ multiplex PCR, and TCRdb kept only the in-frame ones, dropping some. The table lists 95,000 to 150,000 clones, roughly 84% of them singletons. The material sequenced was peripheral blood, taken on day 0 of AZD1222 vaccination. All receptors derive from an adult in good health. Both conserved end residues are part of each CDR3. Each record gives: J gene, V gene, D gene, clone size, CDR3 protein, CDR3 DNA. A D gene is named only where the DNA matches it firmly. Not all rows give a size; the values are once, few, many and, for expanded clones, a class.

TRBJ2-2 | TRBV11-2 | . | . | CASSSLRLVAAGELFF | TGTGCCAGCAGCTCTTTGCGCCTAGTTGCGGCCGGGGAGCTGTTTTTT
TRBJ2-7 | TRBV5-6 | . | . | CASSGTYEQYF | TGTGCCAGCAGCGGAACCTACGAGCAGTACTTC
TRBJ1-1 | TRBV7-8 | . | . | CASSLKGPMNTEAFF | TGTGCCAGCAGCTTAAAGGGACCCATGAACACTGAAGCTTTCTTT
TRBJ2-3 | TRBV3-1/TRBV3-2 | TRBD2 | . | CASSHAISGGGTDTQYF | TGTGCCAGCAGCCACGCCATTAGCGGGGGGGGCACAGATACGCAGTATTTT
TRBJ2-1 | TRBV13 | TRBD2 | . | CASSLRVAGGYNEQFF | TGTGCCAGCAGCTTACGAGTAGCGGGGGGATACAATGAGCAGTTCTTC
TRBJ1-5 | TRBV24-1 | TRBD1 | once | CATSEPGQGSQPQHF | TGTGCCACCAGCGAACCCGGACAGGGAAGTCAGCCCCAGCATTTT
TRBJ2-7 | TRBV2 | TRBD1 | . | CASTPDRVGEQYF | TGTGCCAGCACCCCGGACAGGGTAGGCGAGCAGTACTTC
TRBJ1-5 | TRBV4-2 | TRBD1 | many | CASSLSGTGHQPQHF | TGTGCCAGCAGCCTCTCCGGGACAGGGCACCAGCCCCAGCATTTT
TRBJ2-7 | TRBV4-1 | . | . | CASSQDFYEQYF | TGCGCCAGCAGCCAAGATTTTTACGAGCAGTACTTC
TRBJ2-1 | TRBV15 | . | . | CATNPGSYNEQFF | TGTGCCACCAACCCAGGGTCCTACAATGAGCAGTTCTTC
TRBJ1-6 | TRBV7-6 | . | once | CASSSVVSKGFYNSPLHF | TGTGCCAGCAGCTCCGTGGTCTCCAAGGGCTTCTATAATTCACCCCTCCACTTT
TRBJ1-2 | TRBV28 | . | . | CASSSNTIRGGDYGYTF | TGTGCCAGCAGTTCCAACACTATCCGGGGAGGTGACTATGGCTACACCTTC
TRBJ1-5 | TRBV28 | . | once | CASSLSRGQKGNQPQHF | TGTGCCAGCAGTTTGAGCCGGGGCCAGAAAGGCAATCAGCCCCAGCATTTT
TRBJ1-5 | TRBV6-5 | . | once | CASHRNSNQPQHF | TGTGCCAGCCACAGGAATAGCAATCAGCCCCAGCATTTT
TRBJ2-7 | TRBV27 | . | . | CASSQYEQYF | TGTGCCAGCAGTCAATACGAGCAGTACTTC
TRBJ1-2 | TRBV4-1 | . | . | CASSPTADSGQLIYGYTF | TGCGCCAGCAGCCCGACGGCGGACTCAGGACAGCTCATCTATGGCTACACCTTC
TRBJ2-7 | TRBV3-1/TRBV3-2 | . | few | CASSQDGHEQYF | TGTGCCAGCAGCCAAGATGGTCACGAGCAGTACTTC
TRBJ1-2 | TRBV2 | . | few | CASSEPGSHYGYTF | TGTGCCAGCAGTGAGCCCGGCAGTCACTATGGCTACACCTTC
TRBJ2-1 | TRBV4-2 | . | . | CASSQDRARNEQFF | TGTGCCAGCAGCCAAGACCGGGCCAGAAATGAGCAGTTCTTC
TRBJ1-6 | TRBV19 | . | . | CASSIEHRNSPLHF | TGTGCCAGTAGTATAGAGCACAGGAATTCACCCCTCCACTTT
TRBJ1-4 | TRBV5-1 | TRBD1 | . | CASSWRGQEGEKLFF | TGCGCCAGCAGCTGGAGGGGGCAAGAGGGTGAAAAACTGTTTTTT
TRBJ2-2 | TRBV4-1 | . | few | CASSHKGPSGVSNTGELFF | TGCGCCAGCAGCCATAAGGGTCCTTCCGGGGTATCGAACACCGGGGAGCTGTTTTTT
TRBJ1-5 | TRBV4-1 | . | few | CASSQVWRGGQPQHF | TGCGCCAGCAGCCAAGTTTGGAGGGGGGGCCAGCCCCAGCATTTT
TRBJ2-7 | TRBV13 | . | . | CASSTGGGKEQYF | TGTGCCAGCAGCACAGGGGGAGGGAAGGAGCAGTACTTC
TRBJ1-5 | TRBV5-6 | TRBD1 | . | CASSLTAGGKGNQPQHF | TGTGCCAGCAGCTTGACGGCAGGGGGGAAGGGAAATCAGCCCCAGCATTTT
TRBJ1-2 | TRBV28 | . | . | CATTASRLDGYTF | TGTGCCACCACGGCGTCTCGGCTGGATGGCTACACCTTC